Below, 17 T cell receptor beta chains from the same sample are listed, as sequenced in a study of T cells after posttransplantation cyclophosphamide. Clones were sequenced by immunoSEQ multiplex PCR, and TCRdb holds only the in-frame ones, with some missing. The sample shows 750 to 800 clones, under 80% of them seen only once. Busulfan-fludarabine conditioning, marrow transplant, and cyclophosphamide on days +3 and +4 were administered. The starting material was CD4+ T cells sorted from blood, obtained after an allogeneic stem cell transplant with post-transplant cyclophosphamide. Receptor source: a female patient between 30 and 39 years old who received an allogeneic stem cell transplant from a related donor, was CMV-positive, and had no GVHD. The graft donor may be the source of some T cells.

The rearrangement joins TRBV7-6 to TRBJ2-5, with 8 bases fitting TRBD2. Germline V gene sequence: CDR1 SGHVS, CDR2 FNYEAQ. The CDR3 covers 16 residues. V gave up 1 base and J gave up 5 bases; unmatched junction bases: 9. DNA for the CDR3: TGTGCCAGCAGCTTAGTGGCGGGGGGCGGAGGGGAGACCCAGTACTTC. Protein: CASSLVAGGGGETQYF. Full variable domain (missing parts from reference TRBV7-6 and TRBJ2-5): GAGVSQSPRYKVTKRGQDVALRCDPISGHVSLYWYRQALGQGPEFLTYFNYEAQQDKSGLPNDRFSAERPEGSISTLTIQRTEQRDSAMYRCASSLVAGGGGETQYFGPGTRLLVL.

Concerning this clone itself: The sample carries other DNA sequences with the same CDR3. The genes are TRBV18 and TRBJ1-6, with 7 positions matching TRBD1. This CDR3 is built from 15 residues. CDR1 and CDR2 (germline): KGHSH, LQKENI. The V segment lost 3 bases and the J segment 5 bases; nucleotides outside the gene matches: 4. The chain's CDR3 is CASSPETGHNSPLHF. As DNA, the CDR3 is TGTGCCAGCTCACCCGAGACAGGGCATAATTCACCCCTCCACTTT.

The table lists this clone with a count of one. Its ends do not fully match the called genes, so a read error is possible. V usage is TRBV7-6 and J usage is TRBJ2-5; 8 nucleotides agree with TRBD2. The CDR3 runs to 16 residues. The germline V gene has CDR1 SGHVS and CDR2 FNYEAQ. The CDR3 region has the DNA TGTGCCAGCAACTTAGTGGCGGGGGGCGGAGGGGAGACCCAGTACTTC. This sequence encodes CASNLVAGGGGETQYF.

The genes are TRBV29-1 and TRBJ1-1; 7 bases map to TRBD1. The CDR3 has 13 amino acids. Germline assignment: CDR1 SQVTM and CDR2 ANQGSEA. The V segment lost 6 bases and the J segment 4 bases; nucleotides outside the gene matches: 8. CDR3 sequence: CSVATGRTTEAFF. Written as DNA, the CDR3 is TGCAGCGTCGCGACAGGGAGGACCACTGAAGCTTTCTTT.

This chain uses TRBV6-1 with TRBJ1-2, with 7 positions matching TRBD1. Trimming removed 6 bases from V and 2 bases from J; junction bases left unmatched: 3. The CDR3 has 13 residues. Germline V gene sequence: CDR1 MNHNS, CDR2 SASEGT. This CDR3 reads CASRHRGNYGYTF. CDR3 DNA: TGTGCCAGCAGGCACAGGGGAAACTATGGCTACACCTTC.

The chain couples TRBV13 to TRBJ1-3; perhaps TRBD1 as D (6 bases). The CDR3 loop spans 14 amino acids. V lost 5 bases to trimming and J lost 4 bases, with 12 bases between them. The V gene's germline CDR1 is PRHDT and CDR2 FYEKMQ (reference sequence). The CDR3 loop is CASSARGQGNTIYF. CDR3 DNA sequence: TGTGCCAGCAGCGCCAGGGGCCAAGGAAACACCATATATTTT.

V usage is TRBV7-2 and J usage is TRBJ2-1, with unresolved D. Trimming stripped 5 bases from V and 6 bases from J, with 14 bases between. Germline V gene lookup returns CDR1 SGHTA and CDR2 FQGNSA. CDR3 length: 14 residues. The CDR3 coding sequence is TGTGCCAGCAGCCCAAGACAAACAGTCAATGAGCAGTTCTTC. Protein sequence: CASSPRQTVNEQFF. The complete variable domain, with remaining parts taken from reference TRBV7-2 and TRBJ2-1, reads GAGVSQSPSNKVTEKGKDVELRCDPISGHTALYWYRQSLGQGLEFLIYFQGNSAPDKSGLPSDRFSAERTGGSVSTLTIQRTQQEDSAVYLCASSPRQTVNEQFFGPGTRLTVL.

This clone was recorded a few times. This may come from a read error, since a much larger clone is one base off. This sample includes further DNA sequences coding for the same CDR3. The chain joins TRBV5-6 to TRBJ1-6, with 9 bases identical to TRBD1. From germline, CDR1 is SGHDT and CDR2 YYEEEE. V lost 8 bases and J lost 7; bases outside the gene matches: 10. The CDR3 runs to 15 residues. This CDR3 reads CASSHTGQGNSPLHF. The CDR3 region has the DNA TGTGCCAGTAGCCACACCGGACAGGGGAATTCACCCCTCCACTTT. The whole variable domain, filled in from reference TRBV5-6 and TRBJ1-6, reads DAGVTQSPTHLIKTRGQQVTLRCSPKSGHDTVSWYQQALGQGPQFIFQYYEEEERQRGNFPDRFSGHQFPNYSSELNVNALLLGDSALYLCASSHTGQGNSPLHFGNGTRLTVT.

Worth noting for this clone: A much larger clone differs from this one at a single base, so this may be a read error. The chain employs TRBV28 and TRBJ1-6, with D unclear. Germline lookup yields CDR1 MDHEN and CDR2 SYDVKM. The length of the CDR3 is 15 residues. The CDR3 sequence is CASRLMDGNNSPLPF. The CDR3 region has the DNA TGTGCCAGCAGACTAATGGACGGGAATAATTCCCCCCTCCCCTTT.

The V call is TRBV14, the J call TRBJ2-3, with 8 bases aligning to TRBD2. Germline CDR1 and CDR2: SGHDN and FVKESK. V lost 2 bases to trimming and J lost 1 base; unmatched junction nucleotides: 5. There are 16 residues in the CDR3. CDR3 DNA: TGTGCCAGCAGCCAAAATAGCGGGGTAGGCACAGATACGCAGTATTTT. Translated: CASSQNSGVGTDTQYF.

The chain uses TRBV18 and TRBJ1-1; the D gene is possibly TRBD1 (5 bases). CDR1 is KGHSH and CDR2 is LQKENI in the germline V gene. Trimming took off 2 bases at V and 5 bases at J, with 9 bases between the two ends. The CDR3 runs 13 residues. As DNA, the CDR3 is TGTGCCAGCTCACCAGAAGGGGCGACTGAAGCTTTCTTT. Translated: CASSPEGATEAFF.

This clone was detected only a few times. The rearrangement uses TRBV7-2 and TRBJ2-1; D unresolved. The CDR3 runs 15 residues. Trimming took off 0 bases at V and 0 bases at J, with 6 bases between the two ends. Germline CDR1 and CDR2: SGHTA and FQGNSA. Written as DNA, the CDR3 is TGTGCCAGCAGCTTAGCCCTGAGCTCCTACAATGAGCAGTTCTTC. Protein: CASSLALSSYNEQFF.

The chain carries TRBV29-1 and TRBJ2-1; 8 bases match TRBD1. With V trimmed by 5 bases and J by 6 bases, 3 bases remained unmatched. The CDR3 loop spans 12 amino acids. Germline CDR1 reads SQVTM; CDR2 reads ANQGSEA. CDR3 sequence reads: CSVQGATNEQFF. The DNA for the CDR3 is TGCAGCGTTCAGGGGGCAACCAATGAGCAGTTCTTC.

V gene TRBV7-9 combines with J gene TRBJ2-7; 11 nucleotides align to TRBD1. Germline CDR1 and CDR2: SEHNR and FQNEAQ (reference sequence). V dropped 5 bases and J dropped 3; count of bases not matched to a gene: 6. This CDR3 has 15 amino acids. The CDR3 DNA reads as TGTGCCAGCAGCACGGCGGACAGGGGGCGCTACGAGCAGTACTTC. Protein: CASSTADRGRYEQYF.

The chain carries TRBV19 and TRBJ2-3; 9 nucleotides align to TRBD2. V was clipped by 6 bases and J by 0 bases; unmatched bases: 7. This CDR3 has 16 residues. Germline V gene data show CDR1 as LNHDA and CDR2 as SQIVND (reference sequence). CDR3 sequence: CASRAGGSRSTDTQYF. The CDR3 DNA reads as TGTGCCAGTAGAGCGGGGGGCTCGCGAAGCACAGATACGCAGTATTTT.

The J gene is TRBJ2-5, the V gene TRBV10-3, with 15 bases identical to TRBD2. The CDR3 is 16 residues long. CDR1 ENHRY and CDR2 SYGVKD come from the germline V gene. V dropped 6 bases and J dropped 5; count of bases not matched to a gene: 7. DNA for the CDR3: TGTGCCATCAGCCGGACTAGCGGGGGGGCCGGGGAGACCCAGTACTTC. Translating it yields CAISRTSGGAGETQYF.

CDR3 protein: CASSMGVGLAGETQYF. As DNA, the CDR3 is TGTGCCAGCAGCATGGGGGTCGGACTAGCAGGGGAGACCCAGTACTTC. This chain uses TRBV7-2 with TRBJ2-5; TRBD2 aligns across 8 bases. Per germline, CDR1 SGHTA and CDR2 FQGNSA. The CDR3 has 16 residues. Trimming took 5 bases from V and 5 from J; bases not matched to a gene: 13. Full variable domain (missing parts from reference TRBV7-2 and TRBJ2-5): GAGVSQSPSNKVTEKGKDVELRCDPISGHTALYWYRQSLGQGLEFLIYFQGNSAPDKSGLPSDRFSAERTGGSVSTLTIQRTQQEDSAVYLCASSMGVGLAGETQYFGPGTRLLVL.